This T cell receptor (beta chain) was identified in a study of T-cell memory formation after mild COVID-19. At the level of the study: Most TCR clusters belonged to a single donor. Study-wide findings and caveats: That cross-reactive memory joined was suggested by some responding clones appearing in pre-infection memory. Shrinking CD4+ clones were chiefly CM and EM; CD8+ ones were chiefly EMRA. A balance of CD4 and CD8 characterized clones contracting day 15 to 85, whereas later expanders leaned CD4+.

Germline CDR1 SGHVS, CDR2 FNYEAQ. CDR3 length: 12 amino acids. Trimming removed 8 bases at V and 8 bases at J, with 13 bases between. TCRdb recomputed calls from the 5' RACE reads with MiXCR, one row per CDR3 protein. The sample lists more than 150,000 distinct CDR3 sequences; roughly 20% were seen once. Regarding this clonotype: Its antigen remains unidentified.

The V call is TRBV7-6, the J call TRBJ2-4; D may match TRBD1 or TRBD2 (5 bases each). Sequenced sample: PBMCs or a T cell subset sorted from them (not recorded which). This receptor was taken from a man aged 18 to 29 who had mild COVID-19 (a few samples of this study predate the infection). Cell type and time point are not known. CDR3 in DNA: TGTGCCAGCTCGGGCAGAGGGGACATTCAGTACTTC. This translates into CASSGRGDIQYF.